A single sample gave rise to the 23 T cell receptor beta chains below, sequenced in a study of CD8+ T cells in alopecia areata. The treatment: oral pan-JAK inhibitor, 5-10 mg twice daily. As the sequencing template, cDNA was produced by extracting RNA and reverse transcribing it. The assay was immunoSEQ multiplex PCR, and TCRdb's table has in-frame clones only and misses some. The sample carries hundreds of thousands of clones, 35% to 45% recorded once. Sequencing was performed on CD4+ T cells sorted from blood, taken around week 34, from a patient treated with tofacitinib. These receptors originate from a human donor with alopecia areata.

About this clone: Other DNA sequences in the same sample also yield this CDR3. V is TRBV4-1 and J is TRBJ2-3, with D possibly TRBD2 on 5 matching bases. Trimming removed 0 bases at V and 4 bases at J, with 5 bases between. The V gene's germline CDR1 is MGHRA and CDR2 YSYEKL. CDR3 length: 13 amino acids. The CDR3 region has the DNA TGCGCCAGCAGCCAAGAGGGAGCAGATACGCAGTATTTT. Translation gives CASSQEGADTQYF.

This clone showed up just a few times. The genes are TRBV7-2 and TRBJ2-2; D unresolved. The CDR3 loop spans 15 amino acids. Germline CDR1 is SGHTA and CDR2 is FQGNSA. Trimming pared 2 bases from V and 2 bases from J, leaving 9 bases between. The DNA of the CDR3 is TGTGCCAGCAGCTTATTGAGAGTTAACACCGGGGAGCTGTTTTTT. The encoded protein is CASSLLRVNTGELFF.

The rearrangement uses TRBV2 and TRBJ1-6; tentatively, D is TRBD1 (5 bases). This CDR3 contains 12 residues. Germline V lookup: CDR1 SNHLY, CDR2 FYNNEI. The V end lost 5 bases, the J end lost 14 bases, and 13 bases lay between the germline ends. The CDR3 spells CASSSDIGSLHF. CDR3 DNA: TGTGCCAGCAGTTCGGACATTGGGTCCCTCCACTTT.

This clone appeared a few times. This chain links TRBV5-1 with TRBJ2-7; no reliable D call. Trimming left V 3 bases short and J 5 bases short, with 15 bases between. Germline-derived CDR1 and CDR2 are SGHRS and YFSETQ. The CDR3 spans 14 residues. Here the CDR3 DNA reads TGCGCCAGCAGCTGGACGAACCCCAGAGACGAGCAGTACTTC. This codes for CASSWTNPRDEQYF. The full variable domain, completed using reference TRBV5-1 and TRBJ2-7, is KAGVTQTPRYLIKTRGQQVTLSCSPISGHRSVSWYQQTPGQGLQFLFEYFSETQRNKGNFPGRFSGRQFSNSRSEMNVSTLELGDSALYLCASSWTNPRDEQYFGPGTRLTVT.

The chain carries TRBV21-1 and TRBJ2-5; whether TRBD2, the table's D call, matches the DNA was not checked. TRBV21-1 is a listed pseudogene. The CDR3 has 15 amino acids. In nucleotides, the CDR3 is TGTGCCAGCCTCCCCTCCGGCGGGACGGTGGAGACCCAGTACTTC. The encoded protein is CASLPSGGTVETQYF.

This clone appeared a few times. The V call is TRBV7-9, the J call TRBJ1-1; D remains unclear. Trimming stripped 1 base from V and 11 bases from J, with 11 bases between. From germline, CDR1 is SEHNR and CDR2 FQNEAQ (reference sequence). The CDR3 has 12 amino acids. CDR3 in amino acids: CASSLVSPLAFF. DNA of the CDR3: TGTGCCAGCAGCTTAGTATCCCCATTGGCTTTCTTT.

Of note for this clone: Within the sample, other DNA sequences also encode this same CDR3. This chain links TRBV5-1 with TRBJ1-2; D remains ambiguous. CDR1 is SGHRS, CDR2 YFSETQ, per germline. This CDR3 contains 14 residues. The V end lost 1 base, the J end lost 4 bases, and 11 bases lay between the germline ends. The CDR3 DNA reads TGCGCCAGCAGCTTGTCCGGGGATGGCTATGGCTACACCTTC. This translates into CASSLSGDGYGYTF. Full variable domain (outside the CDR3, taken from reference TRBV5-1 and TRBJ1-2): KAGVTQTPRYLIKTRGQQVTLSCSPISGHRSVSWYQQTPGQGLQFLFEYFSETQRNKGNFPGRFSGRQFSNSRSEMNVSTLELGDSALYLCASSLSGDGYGYTFGSGTRLTVV.

The rearrangement links TRBV7-9 to TRBJ1-6; D not certain. Germline V gene sequence: CDR1 SEHNR, CDR2 FQNEAQ (reference sequence). There are 13 residues in the CDR3. V lost 0 bases and J 7 bases, leaving 4 bases between the germline ends. CDR3 protein: CASSLAPNSPLHF. Written as DNA, the CDR3 is TGTGCCAGCAGCTTAGCCCCGAATTCACCCCTCCACTTT.

V usage is TRBV25-1 and J usage is TRBJ1-5; D not certain. V dropped 3 bases and J dropped 2 bases, with 11 bases sitting between them. Per the germline V gene, CDR1 is MGHDK and CDR2 is SYGVNS. The CDR3 is 15 residues long. The CDR3 DNA follows: TGTGCCAGCAGTGATTCTTATCGAGGCAATCAGCCCCAGCATTTT. This sequence encodes CASSDSYRGNQPQHF.

This rearrangement joins TRBV18 to TRBJ1-1, with D tentatively TRBD1 (6 bases). This CDR3 has 14 residues. Per germline, CDR1 KGHSH and CDR2 LQKENI. Trimming took off 6 bases at V and 3 bases at J, with 14 bases between the two ends. The CDR3 reads CASSLDRRYTEAFF. The CDR3 nucleotides are TGTGCCAGCTCCCTTGACAGGCGATACACTGAAGCTTTCTTT.

This rearrangement joins TRBV14 to TRBJ2-7; the D is unclear. V lost 4 bases, J lost 3 bases, and 7 bases lay in between. The germline V gene encodes CDR1 SGHDN and CDR2 FVKESK. This CDR3 has 12 residues. CDR3 sequence reads: CASSPTHYEQYF. The CDR3 region has the DNA TGTGCCAGCAGCCCGACCCACTACGAGCAGTACTTC.

Regarding this clone: Its ends do not fully match the called genes, so a read error is possible. The chain has TRBV29-1 and TRBJ2-3; the match to TRBD2 covers 10 bases. This CDR3 is built from 13 residues. Looked up from germline, CDR1 is SQVTM and CDR2 is ANQGSEA. Written as DNA, the CDR3 is TGTGCGCGGACTAGCGGTCTCACAGATACGCAGTATTTT. This translates into CARTSGLTDTQYF.

The CDR3 is CASSFPGLTSGANVLTF. Written as DNA, the CDR3 is TGTGCCAGCAGTTTTCCGGGACTTACCTCTGGGGCCAACGTCCTGACTTTC. The chain employs TRBV28 and TRBJ2-6; a possible D gene is TRBD2 (6 bases). Trimming shortened V by 3 bases and J by 0 bases, and 12 bases separated the two germline ends. The germline gives CDR1 MDHEN, CDR2 SYDVKM. CDR3 length: 17 residues.

This clone came up a few times. The rearrangement joins TRBV6-1 to TRBJ1-1, with D unclear. Looked up from germline, CDR1 is MNHNS and CDR2 is SASEGT. CDR3 size: 14 residues. V was clipped by 0 bases and J by 2 bases, with 7 bases between them. The CDR3 spells CASSEANTNTEAFF. DNA for the CDR3: TGTGCCAGCAGTGAAGCTAATACCAACACTGAAGCTTTCTTT.

This CDR3 reads CASSELPAGNTEAFF. CDR3 nucleotide sequence: TGTGCCAGCAGTGAGTTACCGGCAGGCAACACTGAAGCTTTCTTT. The chain has TRBV25-1 and TRBJ1-1; D remains unclear. Germline V lookup: CDR1 MGHDK, CDR2 SYGVNS. Trimming cost V 3 bases and J 2 bases, with 13 bases left between them. This CDR3 has 15 amino acids.

V gene TRBV6-1 combines with J gene TRBJ1-1, with D possibly TRBD1 on 5 matching bases. Germline V gene sequence: CDR1 MNHNS, CDR2 SASEGT. Deletions cut 5 bases from V and 1 base from J, with 14 bases between. The CDR3 is 15 amino acids. The CDR3 loop is CASSTPGLPNTEAFF. CDR3 nucleotides: TGTGCCAGCAGTACCCCGGGACTCCCGAACACTGAAGCTTTCTTT.

The chain links TRBV25-1 to TRBJ2-7, with TRBD1 matching 10 bases. From germline, CDR1 is MGHDK and CDR2 SYGVNS. V dropped 1 base and J dropped 5; count of bases not matched to a gene: 5. The CDR3 has 15 residues. The CDR3 DNA reads TGTGCCAGCAGTGAATGGGGGACAGGGGTCCACGAGCAGTACTTC. Its protein product is CASSEWGTGVHEQYF.

This clone was observed once. This sequence joins TRBV5-1 and TRBJ2-4, with unresolved D. Germline CDR1 reads SGHRS; CDR2 reads YFSETQ. This CDR3 contains 15 residues. V was clipped by 3 bases and J by 7 bases, with 17 bases between them. CDR3 coding DNA: TGCGCCAGCAGCTCCTTCCCGGGCCCCCCTAACATTCAGTACTTC. Encoded protein: CASSSFPGPPNIQYF.

CDR3 sequence: CSVVSYAGGSYNEQFF. CDR3 nucleotides: TGCAGCGTTGTTTCGTATGCGGGTGGCTCCTACAATGAGCAGTTCTTC. The chain uses TRBV29-1 and TRBJ2-1, with D possibly matching TRBD2 (5 bases). The germline gives CDR1 SQVTM, CDR2 ANQGSEA. V lost 4 bases to trimming and J lost 0 bases, with 16 bases between them. This CDR3 is 16 amino acids long.

This chain connects TRBV30 to TRBJ1-1; no clear D. V gave up 3 bases and J gave up 0 bases, with 5 bases separating them. This CDR3 is 12 amino acids long. Germline V gives CDR1 GTSNPN, CDR2 SVGIG (reference sequence). The CDR3 DNA reads TGTGCCTGGAGACGGTTGAACACTGAAGCTTTCTTT. Its protein product is CAWRRLNTEAFF.

The chain has TRBV30 and TRBJ2-1; TRBD2 matches at 15 bases. The CDR3 is made up of 17 amino acids. J was trimmed by 7 bases and V by 1 base; bases with no gene match: 8. The V gene's germline CDR1 is GTSNPN and CDR2 SVGIG (reference sequence). The CDR3 region has the DNA TGTGCCTGGAGTGCCCACTCGGGACTAGCGGGAGGTAATGAGCAGTTCTTC. Translated, it gives CAWSAHSGLAGGNEQFF.

The chain employs TRBV2 and TRBJ2-7; 9 nucleotides agree with TRBD1. Looked up from germline, CDR1 is SNHLY and CDR2 is FYNNEI. V lost 8 bases and J lost 2; bases outside the gene matches: 4. This CDR3 is built from 13 residues. As DNA, the CDR3 is TGTGCCAGCTCCAGGACAGGGGCCTACGAGCAGTACTTC. Its protein product is CASSRTGAYEQYF. Full variable domain (outside the CDR3, taken from reference TRBV2 and TRBJ2-7): EPEVTQTPSHQVTQMGQEVILRCVPISNHLYFYWYRQILGQKVEFLVSFYNNEISEKSEIFDDQFSVERPDGSNFTLKIRSTKLEDSAMYFCASSRTGAYEQYFGPGTRLTVT.

The chain has TRBV6-6 and TRBJ2-7, with D perhaps matching TRBD1 (5 bases). This CDR3 has 14 amino acids. CDR1 is MNHNY and CDR2 is SVGAGI in the germline V gene (reference sequence). V was clipped by 4 bases and J by 7 bases, with 17 bases between them. The CDR3 DNA is TGTGCCAGCAGTTCAGGACAAGGCCTAGAGGAGCAGTACTTC. This translates into CASSSGQGLEEQYF.